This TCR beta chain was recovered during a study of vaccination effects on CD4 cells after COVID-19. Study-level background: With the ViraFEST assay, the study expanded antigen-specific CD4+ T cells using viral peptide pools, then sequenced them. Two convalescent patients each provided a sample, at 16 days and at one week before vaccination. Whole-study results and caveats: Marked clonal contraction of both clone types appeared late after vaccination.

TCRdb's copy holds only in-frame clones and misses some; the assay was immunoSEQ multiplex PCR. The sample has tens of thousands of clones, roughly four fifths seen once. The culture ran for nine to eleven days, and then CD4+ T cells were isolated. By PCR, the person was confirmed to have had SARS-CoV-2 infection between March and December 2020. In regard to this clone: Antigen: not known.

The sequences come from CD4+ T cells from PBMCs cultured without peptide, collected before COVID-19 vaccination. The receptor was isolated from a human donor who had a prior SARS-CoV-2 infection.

Written as DNA, the CDR3 is TGCGCCAGCAGCTTGGGGGGCTCGTACCAAGAGACCCAGTACTTC. Its protein product is CASSLGGSYQETQYF. V gene TRBV5-1 combines with J gene TRBJ2-5; the D gene is possibly TRBD1 (5 bases). Germline loops: CDR1 SGHRS, CDR2 YFSETQ. V lost 0 bases and J 0 bases, leaving 9 bases between the germline ends. The CDR3 length is 15 residues.